This TCR beta chain was captured in a study of post-analysis software for immune sequencing data (dated by TCRdb to the mid-2010s). Describing the broader study: Recorded disease courses included relapsing-remitting, secondary progressive and progressive-relapsing multiple sclerosis, with some patients lacking subtype annotation. The multiple sclerosis patient repertoires were compared with approximately 11 previously published healthy control repertoires from donors aged roughly 6 to 25 years. A subset of samples was prepared in parallel using single-end sample barcoding, then pooled and co-amplified after Illumina adapter ligation. General conclusions and limits of the study: Significantly lower normalized Chao1 diversity was found in multiple sclerosis patients than in controls, suggesting substantial peripheral T-cell clonal expansion. Direct clustering with F measure showed strong co-clustering of samples prepared in the same batch, prompting a batch-effect correction. Roughly 5 TRBV segments, including TRBV5-6, TRBV5-1 and TRBV20-1, were significantly more frequent in patients than controls. The control group was slightly older than the multiple sclerosis patient group.

At the junction V is shortened by 0 bases and J by 3 bases; bases outside the gene matches: 7. The CDR3, from cysteine to phenylalanine, totals 16 residues. The read is trimmed to its CDR3 DNA, 48 bases read in frame from base 1. According to the germline V gene (reference sequence), CDR1 reads DFQATT and CDR2 reads SNEGSKA. Of note for this clonotype: The clone's antigen remains unknown. No base qualities exist here, and no much larger clone lies one base off it.

TCR beta repertoires were profiled from peripheral blood of roughly 13 young patients with multiple sclerosis to demonstrate the VDJtools post-analysis software. Multiple sclerosis patients were children and adolescents aged about 6 to 16 years. Receptors were amplified or captured by PCR. The listed sequencing device is Illumina HiSeq 2500. To reduce PCR and sequencing biases, unique molecular identifiers were built into the TCR beta cDNA libraries. Roughly 500,000 cDNA molecules were obtained for every 1 to 10 million input T cells, so each molecule roughly corresponded to one T cell. The patient libraries were prepared and sequenced with the same protocol used for the earlier healthy control dataset. Within a given batch, samples were prepared together, multiplexed and sequenced on the same HiSeq lane. The published analysis was carried out like this. MIGEC was used to process the raw barcoded reads, and molecular identifier groups with only a single read were discarded before consensus assembly and CDR3 extraction. Clonotype tables were post-analysed with VDJtools, and diversity was normalized by down-sampling all datasets to the smallest sample size. In repertoire overlap clustering, CDR3 amino acid sequences, but not nucleotide sequences, were matched to correct batch-related cross-sample contamination. TCRdb's own reprocessing of the public reads used fastp at Q25 and MiXCR and kept productive beta chains. Duplicate CDR3 protein sequences are folded into a single record with the most common DNA and genes. Clone size and V and J calls follow TCRdb, not the original study. The sample table records approximately 180,000 distinct CDR3 sequences; 30% of these occur just once. The ten top clones hold about 1.6% of the sample.

The receptor's source is a girl aged 10-17 years with multiple sclerosis. Sequencing used blood. The chain couples TRBV20-1 to TRBJ2-1, with TRBD2 identical over 8 junction bases. The CDR3 amino acid sequence is: CSARDYSGGNYNEQFF. The base sequence is TGCAGTGCTAGAGATTACAGCGGGGGAAACTACAATGAGCAGTTCTTC.